These T cell receptor beta chains were read from a single sample in a study of regulatory T cells in long-lasting Graves disease. TCRdb recomputed calls from the multiplex PCR reads with MiXCR, one row per CDR3 protein. Among 430,000 or so distinct CDR3 sequences listed, 20% to 25% were seen once. The sample consisted of peripheral blood mononuclear cells (PBMCs), taken when the disease was refractory, from a patient treated with antithyroid drugs. These receptors all stem from a female donor with Graves disease. Both conserved end residues are part of each CDR3. D genes are given only for firm matches. Clone size is given for some rows only: seen once, a few or many times, or a class if the clone is expanded.

NA	NA	TRBV30	TRBJ1-2	CAWSVTSYGYTF	TGTGCCTGGAGTGTGACGTCTTATGGCTACACCTTC
NA	many	TRBV20-1	TRBJ2-7	CSARDSQGRGISYEQYF	TGCAGTGCTAGAGATTCGCAGGGGAGGGGGATCTCCTACGAGCAGTACTTC
NA	few	TRBV27	TRBJ1-1	CASREGDTEAFF	TGTGCCAGCAGGGAAGGAGACACTGAAGCTTTCTTT
NA	NA	TRBV5-4	TRBJ1-3	CASSLQGGGNTIYF	TGTGCCAGCAGCTTGCAGGGTGGTGGAAACACCATATATTTT
NA	NA	TRBV7-9	TRBJ2-7	CASSLSGNYEQYF	TGTGCCAGCAGCTTATCGGGGAACTACGAGCAGTACTTC
TRBD2	NA	TRBV20-1	TRBJ2-7	CSARTTSGRYEQYF	TGCAGTGCTCGGACCACTAGCGGGAGGTACGAGCAGTACTTC
TRBD2	many	TRBV20-1	TRBJ2-5	CSARGLRQETQYF	TGCAGTGCTAGGGGACTACGCCAAGAGACCCAGTACTTC
NA	few	TRBV5-1	TRBJ1-1	CASSLAVQQGTEAFF	TGCGCCAGCAGCTTGGCCGTCCAGCAGGGAACTGAAGCTTTCTTT
TRBD1	NA	TRBV5-5	TRBJ2-7	CASSLPPGQPYEQYF	TGTGCCAGCAGCTTACCACCGGGACAGCCCTACGAGCAGTACTTC
TRBD1	many	TRBV24-1	TRBJ1-5	CATSDAGTGPKEQPQHF	TGTGCCACCAGTGACGCCGGGACAGGACCCAAAGAGCAGCCCCAGCATTTT